These 13 T cell receptor beta chains share one sample of origin, sequenced in a study of Ad26.COV2.S vaccination and SARS-CoV-2 variants. This table comes from immunoSEQ multiplex PCR, and its TCRdb copy is limited to in-frame clones, with some not included. The sample has roughly 350,000 clones, 85% to 90% seen once. Treatment of the sample: roughly 19 received Ad26.COV2.S at low or high dose, single or two shots; roughly five received placebo; per-sample allocation not given. On day 63 after the first injection, vaccine and placebo recipients gave samples. Here the sequenced sample was peripheral blood, taken in a trial of Ad26.COV2.S vaccine versus placebo. The receptors here all came from a person aged 18-60 years who received the Ad26.COV2.S COVID-19 vaccine or a placebo.

V is TRBV2 and J is TRBJ2-7; D gene ambiguous. CDR1 and CDR2 from the germline V gene are SNHLY and FYNNEI. The V end was cut by 2 bases, the J end by 6 bases, with 11 bases between. The CDR3 sequence is 13 residues long. In nucleotides, the CDR3 is TGTGCCAGCAGTGAAAGTTTGGGTGGCGAGCAGTACTTC. Translating it yields CASSESLGGEQYF.

V usage is TRBV5-4 and J usage is TRBJ2-7; the match to TRBD1 covers 7 bases. CDR3 size: 14 residues. The V and J ends lost 4 bases and 3 bases, in that order; junction bases with no gene match: 7. Germline CDR1 is SGHNT and CDR2 is YYREEE (reference sequence). As DNA, the CDR3 is TGTGCCAGCAGCAAATTCCGGGACAGCTACGAGCAGTACTTC. Its protein product is CASSKFRDSYEQYF.

The chain is built from TRBV10-2 and TRBJ2-7, with D possibly matching TRBD2 (6 bases). The CDR3 sequence is 13 residues long. Germline lookup yields CDR1 WSHSY and CDR2 SAAADI. Trimming cost V 6 bases and J 5 bases, with 14 bases left between them. The CDR3 DNA reads as TGCGCCAGCAGCATGGGGGGAACGCACGAGCAGTACTTC. Its protein product is CASSMGGTHEQYF.

J is TRBJ2-1 and V is TRBV4-3; 13 bases map to TRBD2. Losses at the gene ends were 3 bases for V and 0 bases for J; bases not matched to a gene: 2. CDR1 and CDR2 from the germline V gene are LGHNA and YSLEER. CDR3 size: 17 residues. CDR3 amino acids: CASSHRLAGGSYNEQFF. In DNA, the CDR3 is TGCGCCAGCAGCCATCGACTAGCGGGGGGCTCCTACAATGAGCAGTTCTTC.

This clone was counted a single time. This chain joins TRBV2 and TRBJ2-1; TRBD2 agrees at 7 bases. The CDR3 runs to 12 residues. The germline V gene has CDR1 SNHLY and CDR2 FYNNEI. Losses at the gene ends were 6 bases for V and 6 bases for J; bases not matched to a gene: 2. The CDR3 loop is CASRLAFNEQFF. CDR3 bases: TGTGCCAGCAGACTAGCGTTCAATGAGCAGTTCTTC. The whole variable domain, filled in from reference TRBV2 and TRBJ2-1, reads EPEVTQTPSHQVTQMGQEVILRCVPISNHLYFYWYRQILGQKVEFLVSFYNNEISEKSEIFDDQFSVERPDGSNFTLKIRSTKLEDSAMYFCASRLAFNEQFFGPGTRLTVL.

The V gene is TRBV3-1 (or the pseudogene TRBV3-2), the J gene TRBJ1-2; tentative D call: TRBD1 (6 bases). Germline CDR1 reads LGHDT; CDR2 reads YNNKEL (reference sequence). The CDR3 extends over 14 amino acids. Trimming removed 3 bases at V and 8 bases at J, with 16 bases between. For the CDR3, the DNA is TGTGCCAGCAGCCATCTCACAACAGGGAAAGGCTACACCTTC. It yields the protein CASSHLTTGKGYTF.

V and J are TRBV2 and TRBJ2-7; TRBD2 matches 11 bases. The V gene end was trimmed by 6 bases and the J gene end by 4 bases; junction bases not matched to a gene: 5. In germline, CDR1 is SNHLY, CDR2 FYNNEI. This CDR3 is built from 14 residues. In nucleotides, the CDR3 is TGTGCCAGCAGACTAGCGGGAGTCATGTACGAGCAGTACTTC. Translating gives CASRLAGVMYEQYF.

This sequence joins TRBV7-3 and TRBJ2-1; 7 bases align to TRBD2. This CDR3 is built from 16 residues. Looked up from germline, CDR1 is SGHTA and CDR2 is FQGTGA. V gave up 2 bases and J gave up 0 bases; unmatched junction bases: 4. The CDR3 reads CASSLGRESSYNEQFF. In nucleotides, the CDR3 is TGTGCCAGCAGCTTAGGGCGGGAGAGCTCCTACAATGAGCAGTTCTTC.

The count of this clone is one. The chain recombines TRBV19 with TRBJ2-4; TRBD1 is a possible D gene (6 bases). Trimming stripped 5 bases from V and 0 bases from J, with 20 bases between. Germline CDR1 LNHDA, CDR2 SQIVND (reference sequence). This CDR3 spans 18 amino acids. DNA of the CDR3: TGTGCCAGTAGTGAGCCGTCCTTGGGGGCTTTAGCCAAAAACATTCAGTACTTC. Translating it yields CASSEPSLGALAKNIQYF.

As to this clone: Additional DNA sequences in this sample encode the identical CDR3. The chain's CDR3 is CASSQGQMNTEAFF. The CDR3, as DNA: TGCGCCAGCAGCCAAGGACAGATGAACACTGAAGCTTTCTTT. The chain employs TRBV4-1 and TRBJ1-1; D possibly corresponds to TRBD1 (5 bases). Trimming cost V 1 base and J 0 bases, with 6 bases left between them. Germline CDR1 and CDR2: MGHRA and YSYEKL. The CDR3 contains 14 residues.

The chain has TRBV5-1 and TRBJ1-2; 7 bases align to TRBD1. After removal of 4 bases from V and 5 bases from J, the junction contained 5 bases not matched to a gene. This CDR3 has 13 amino acids. Per the germline V gene, CDR1 is SGHRS and CDR2 is YFSETQ. The CDR3 loop reads CASSPGQLYGYTF. CDR3 DNA sequence: TGCGCCAGCAGCCCGGGACAGCTATATGGCTACACCTTC.

This clone was seen only once. The chain is built from TRBV3-1 (or the pseudogene TRBV3-2) and TRBJ1-5; D unclear. Trimming pared 0 bases from V and 4 bases from J, leaving 7 bases between. From germline, CDR1 is LGHDT and CDR2 YNNKEL (reference sequence). The CDR3 sequence is 14 residues long. The CDR3 reads CASSQDFGNQPQHF. CDR3 in DNA: TGTGCCAGCAGCCAAGATTTCGGGAATCAGCCCCAGCATTTT.

The genes are TRBV11-2 and TRBJ2-1; D not resolved. Germline CDR1 is SGHAT and CDR2 is FQNNGV. Trimming removed 0 bases at V and 7 bases at J, with 16 bases between. The CDR3 covers 16 residues. Here the CDR3 reads CASSLDSAGLGNEQFF. The CDR3 region has the DNA TGTGCCAGCAGCTTAGATTCGGCAGGCCTAGGTAATGAGCAGTTCTTC.